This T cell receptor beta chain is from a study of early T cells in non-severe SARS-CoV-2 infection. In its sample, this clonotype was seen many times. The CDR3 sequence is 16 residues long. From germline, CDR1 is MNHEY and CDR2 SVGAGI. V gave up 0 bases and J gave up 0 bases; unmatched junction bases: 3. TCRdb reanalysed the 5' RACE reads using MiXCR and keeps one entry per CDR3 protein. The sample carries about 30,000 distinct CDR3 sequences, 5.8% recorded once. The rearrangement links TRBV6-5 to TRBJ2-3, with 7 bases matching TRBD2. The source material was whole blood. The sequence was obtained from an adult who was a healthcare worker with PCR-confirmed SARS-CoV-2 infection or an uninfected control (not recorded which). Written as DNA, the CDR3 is TGTGCCAGCAGTTACTCAGGCGGGAGTAGCACAGATACGCAGTATTTT. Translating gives CASSYSGGSSTDTQYF.